This TCR beta chain was sequenced for a study of T-cell reconstitution after alpha-beta-depleted transplantation in children (dated by TCRdb to between 2015 and 2016). Notes on the research overall: Using TCR repertoire profiling, the study followed T-cell immune reconstitution in a quantitative way in children after TCRalphabeta/CD19-depleted allogeneic hematopoietic cell transplantation. What the research found in general, with its limitations: The high TCRbeta diversity at day 60 in some patients was ascribed to recipient T cells and intrathymic progenitors that had survived conditioning. Hyperexpanded clone frequencies declined over subsequent months; after one year, T-cell counts and TCRbeta diversity were mostly attributed to newly produced T cells. The apparently early recovery of alphabetaT-cell counts about two months after transplant reportedly depended on only several hundred rapidly expanded clones that came from non-depleted graft cells.

The library was produced with PCR. TCRdb shows the sequencer as Illumina HiSeq 2500. Molecular barcoding was employed in the preparation of TCR libraries, with unique molecular identifiers being used to normalize TCRbeta repertoire quantification. TCRdb reprocessing: public reads trimmed at Q25 with fastp, clones called with MiXCR, in-frame beta chains kept. Records with the same CDR3 protein are collapsed into one entry carrying the most frequent genes and DNA. This sample is represented by around 250,000 distinct CDR3 sequences; around 8% of them were singletons. Clones ranked in the top ten supply 6.3% of the sample. Taken with the paper, the label for treatment or condition translates to: allogeneic hematopoietic cell transplantation with graft depleted of TCRalphabeta T cells and CD19 B cells. Transplant recipients were children who received TCRalphabeta/CD19-depleted allogeneic hematopoietic cell grafts.

The CDR3 contains 14 residues, cysteine and phenylalanine counted. Only the CDR3 part of the read is kept: 42 bases, read in frame from the first base. The germline V and J ends show losses of 4 bases and 7 bases respectively, and no gene match explains 9 bases of the junction. Via the germline V gene, CDR1 is MGHRA and CDR2 YSYEKL. This clonotype was counted at least ten times. Its antigen is currently not known. The record has no base qualities; no much larger clone is one base away. This clonotype originated in a male patient aged 5 to 17 who had a stem cell transplant for acute lymphoblastic leukemia, so the T cells may come from the graft donor. The sample in question was PBMCs, mostly from graft donor cells, obtained 180 days after TCRalphabeta/CD19-depleted stem cell transplant. The chain employs TRBV4-1 and TRBJ1-1; TRBD1 fits 7 bases in the junction. The DNA sequence is given as TGCGCCAGCAGCCTGATCGGGACAGTCTTTGAAGCTTTCTTT. The resulting protein is CASSLIGTVFEAFF.